This T cell receptor (beta chain) was sequenced in a study of T cell responses to AZD1222 COVID-19 vaccine. Method: immunoSEQ multiplex PCR; TCRdb's copy keeps in-frame clones and lacks some. The table shows some 180,000 clones, with 85% to 95% occurring only once. The analysis combined second doses at about 4 or about 12 weeks. The specimen comprised peripheral blood, sampled 28 days after the second AZD1222 dose. This sequence was found in an adult who received the AZD1222 COVID-19 vaccine.

The chain's CDR3 is CASSSGQSAGNTIYF. The CDR3 DNA reads TGTGCCAGCAGTTCGGGACAATCCGCTGGAAACACCATATATTTT. The gene calls are TRBV28 and TRBJ1-3, with D tentatively TRBD1 (6 bases). Germline V lookup: CDR1 MDHEN, CDR2 SYDVKM. The V gene lost 4 bases and the J gene lost 2 bases, with 12 bases spanning the gap. The CDR3 sequence is 15 residues long.